These 25 T cell receptor beta chains originate from one sample sequenced in a study of regulatory and conventional T cells in RAG deficiency. The sorted conventional CD4+ T cells were CD25-low and CD127-high, with genomic DNA sequenced. Profiling relied on immunoSEQ multiplex PCR, and the TCRdb table lists in-frame clones only, not all of them. The sample carries 34,000 or so clones, about 78% recorded once. Separately, the same data were catalogued under a study of regulatory T cells. That report adds: The primer mix had 52 TRBV and 13 TRBJ primers.

Sequenced material: CD4+ effector T cells sorted from blood. Receptors were obtained from a human donor in good health.

The chain joins TRBV5-6 to TRBJ2-3, with a possible D match to TRBD2 (5 bases). The CDR3 is 15 residues long. Between the trimmed V and J ends, which lost 0 bases and 4 bases, there was a span of 12 bases. The germline CDR1 and CDR2 sequences are SGHDT and YYEEEE. CDR3 loop: CASSLGRVRADTQYF. Written as DNA, the CDR3 is TGTGCCAGCAGCTTGGGGCGGGTTCGCGCAGATACGCAGTATTTT.

The table lists this clone with a few counts. V and J are TRBV5-1 and TRBJ1-5; 8 positions match TRBD1. CDR3 length equals 16 residues. Trimming removed 4 bases from V and 3 bases from J; junction bases left unmatched: 9. CDR1 and CDR2 (germline): SGHRS, YFSETQ. The CDR3 reads CASSPRGQGDNQPQHF. The CDR3 DNA reads as TGCGCCAGCAGCCCCCGAGGACAGGGCGACAATCAGCCCCAGCATTTT. Full variable domain (outside the CDR3, taken from reference TRBV5-1 and TRBJ1-5): KAGVTQTPRYLIKTRGQQVTLSCSPISGHRSVSWYQQTPGQGLQFLFEYFSETQRNKGNFPGRFSGRQFSNSRSEMNVSTLELGDSALYLCASSPRGQGDNQPQHFGDGTRLSIL.

This chain connects TRBV10-1 to TRBJ2-5, with TRBD1 as a possible D gene (6 bases). The CDR3 loop spans 11 amino acids. CDR1 WNHNN and CDR2 SYGVQD come from the germline V gene (reference sequence). CDR3 in DNA: TGCGGAGGGGAACAGGGAGAGACCCAGTACTTC. This gives the protein CGGEQGETQYF.

The chain uses TRBV15 and TRBJ1-2; no firm D call. The V gene's germline CDR1 is LNHNV and CDR2 YYDKDF (reference sequence). The CDR3 consists of 15 residues. The V gene lost 4 bases and the J gene lost 4 bases, with 16 bases spanning the gap. The CDR3: CATSNNSQRLYGYTF. The CDR3, as DNA: TGTGCCACCAGCAATAATTCCCAACGCCTCTATGGCTACACCTTC.

This clone was counted between two and nine times. CDR3 sequence reads: CASTMRGDGYTF. CDR3 coding DNA: TGTGCCAGTACCATGAGGGGGGATGGCTACACCTTC. V gene TRBV19 combines with J gene TRBJ1-2, with D possibly TRBD1 on 6 matching bases. The germline gives CDR1 LNHDA, CDR2 SQIVND (reference sequence). V lost 7 bases and J 6 bases, leaving 12 bases between the germline ends. This CDR3 comprises 12 residues.

The rearrangement joins TRBV11-2 to TRBJ1-1; TRBD1 aligns across 9 bases. The CDR3 has 14 residues. The V segment lost 5 bases and the J segment 5 bases; nucleotides outside the gene matches: 6. The germline CDR1 and CDR2 sequences are SGHAT and FQNNGV. The CDR3 nucleotides are TGTGCCAGCAGCCCCACAGGGGGCGCGACTGAAGCTTTCTTT. As protein: CASSPTGGATEAFF.

In this sample, this clone turned up once. The CDR3 region has the DNA TGTGCCAGCAGCACCCTCGGGGTGGGACAGCCCCAGCATTTT. This gives the protein CASSTLGVGQPQHF. The chain uses TRBV7-9 and TRBJ1-5; D is ambiguous. This CDR3 has 14 residues. Germline CDR1 and CDR2: SEHNR and FQNEAQ (reference sequence). Trimming cost V 5 bases and J 7 bases, with 15 bases left between them.

As concerns this clone: One end of the junction is discordant with germline, which a read error may explain. The J gene is TRBJ1-4, the V gene TRBV28, with D possibly matching TRBD1 (5 bases). The germline gives CDR1 MDHEN, CDR2 SYDVKM. There are 16 residues in the CDR3. The CDR3 loop reads CASSLFRGVVNEKLFF. Written as DNA, the CDR3 is TGTGCCAGCAGCTTATTTAGAGGGGTCGTTAATGAAAAACTGTTTTTT.

The chain carries TRBV9 and TRBJ1-4; TRBD1 matches 7 bases. This CDR3 has 15 amino acids. V gave up 1 base and J gave up 2 bases; unmatched junction bases: 2. Germline CDR1 SGDLS, CDR2 YYNGEE. CDR3 amino acids: CASSVSQGTNEKLFF. The CDR3 DNA reads as TGTGCCAGCAGCGTATCACAGGGGACTAATGAAAAACTGTTTTTT.

The chain recombines TRBV27 with TRBJ1-3; no firm D call. CDR3 length: 15 amino acids. V shed 3 bases and J shed 0 bases, with 9 bases lying between them. Germline CDR1 and CDR2: MNHEY and SMNVEV (reference sequence). The CDR3, as DNA: TGTGCCAGCAGTTTGGAAGGGAGCTCTGGAAACACCATATATTTT. This sequence encodes CASSLEGSSGNTIYF.

The gene calls are TRBV10-2 and TRBJ2-5; tentative D call: TRBD1 (6 bases). CDR3 size: 17 residues. The germline gives CDR1 WSHSY, CDR2 SAAADI. V was cut by 8 bases and J by 1 base, with 23 bases left in between. DNA for the CDR3: TGCGCCAGCGCTGACCGGGACACAAAGCGTCCCCAAGAGACCCAGTACTTC. Its protein product is CASADRDTKRPQETQYF.

The chain recombines TRBV12-5 with TRBJ2-5; D not resolved. The germline gives CDR1 LGHNT, CDR2 FRNRAP. V lost 0 bases and J lost 5, with 13 bases in between. The CDR3 sequence is 15 residues long. DNA for the CDR3: TGTGCTAGTGGTTTGGTATTCGTCGGATCCGAGACCCAGTACTTC. The encoded protein is CASGLVFVGSETQYF.

This chain connects TRBV7-3 to TRBJ2-7; D assignment may be TRBD1 or TRBD2 (5 bases each). Trimming pared 6 bases from V and 2 bases from J, leaving 17 bases between. The CDR3 has 15 residues. CDR1 is SGHTA, CDR2 FQGTGA, per germline. The CDR3 is CASSRFGANPYEQYF. As DNA, the CDR3 is TGTGCCAGCAGTCGTTTCGGGGCAAACCCCTACGAGCAGTACTTC.

The chain links TRBV5-6 to TRBJ2-5; 9 positions agree with TRBD1. The germline V gene has CDR1 SGHDT and CDR2 YYEEEE. The CDR3 length is 17 residues. V dropped 6 bases and J dropped 4; count of bases not matched to a gene: 16. The CDR3 loop reads CASTPQRGTGLGETQYF. The DNA of the CDR3 is TGTGCCAGCACTCCCCAGCGCGGGACAGGGTTGGGAGAGACCCAGTACTTC.

The chain recombines TRBV6-5 with TRBJ1-1, with 7 bases lining up with TRBD1. The CDR3 has 11 residues. V shed 6 bases and J 8 bases; nucleotides not matched to a gene: 3. The germline V gene has CDR1 MNHEY and CDR2 SVGAGI. The CDR3 DNA follows: TGTGCCAGCAGCCGGGACAGAGAAGCTTTCTTT. Translated: CASSRDREAFF.

The genes are TRBV5-1 and TRBJ1-6; D is uncertain. Germline V gives CDR1 SGHRS, CDR2 YFSETQ. Trimming took 0 bases from V and 2 from J, leaving 6 bases between them. CDR3 size: 15 residues. The CDR3 loop is CASSLDRTYNSPLHF. CDR3 in DNA: TGCGCCAGCAGCTTGGACCGAACCTATAATTCACCCCTCCACTTT.

CDR3 DNA sequence: TGTGCCAGCAGCTTACGTTCTAGCGGGGGGGCGACCTACAATGAGCAGTTCTTC. This gives the protein CASSLRSSGGATYNEQFF. This sequence joins TRBV7-9 and TRBJ2-1; 12 bases match TRBD2. From germline, CDR1 is SEHNR and CDR2 FQNEAQ (reference sequence). CDR3 length: 18 residues. With V trimmed by 2 bases and J by 2 bases, 7 bases remained unmatched.

This sequence joins TRBV2 and TRBJ1-2, with D hard to call. CDR1 is SNHLY, CDR2 FYNNEI, per germline. The CDR3 covers 17 residues. V gave up 4 bases and J gave up 1 base, with 19 bases separating them. CDR3 region: CASSVLSSAGSNYGYTF. The CDR3 DNA is TGTGCCAGCAGTGTGCTCTCTTCCGCGGGTAGTAACTATGGCTACACCTTC. Complete variable domain (other parts from reference TRBV2 and TRBJ1-2): EPEVTQTPSHQVTQMGQEVILRCVPISNHLYFYWYRQILGQKVEFLVSFYNNEISEKSEIFDDQFSVERPDGSNFTLKIRSTKLEDSAMYFCASSVLSSAGSNYGYTFGSGTRLTVV.

This sequence joins TRBV19 and TRBJ2-3; no reliable D call. The V gene's germline CDR1 is LNHDA and CDR2 SQIVND (reference sequence). Trimming cost V 0 bases and J 5 bases, with 6 bases left between them. The CDR3 is made up of 13 amino acids. The CDR3 region is CASSIDHLDTQYF. CDR3 nucleotides: TGTGCCAGTAGTATAGATCACTTAGATACGCAGTATTTT.

J is TRBJ1-2 and V is TRBV6-5, with D maybe TRBD1 (5 bases). The CDR3 extends over 14 amino acids. V lost 6 bases to trimming and J lost 0 bases, with 11 bases between them. CDR1 and CDR2 from the germline V gene are MNHEY and SVGAGI. The CDR3 DNA follows: TGTGCCAGCAGCCAACCAGGGTCTAACTATGGCTACACCTTC. Encoded protein: CASSQPGSNYGYTF.

On this clone itself: One end of the junction is discordant with germline, which a read error may explain. J is TRBJ1-2 and V is TRBV7-9; 8 bases match TRBD1. Germline-derived CDR1 and CDR2 are SEHNR and FQNEAQ (reference sequence). CDR3 size: 16 residues. CDR3 DNA sequence: TGTGCCAGCAGCCCTTTGCGGGGGACAGGCCTATCACTTAAGGCCTTC. Encoded protein: CASSPLRGTGLSLKAF.

The rearrangement uses TRBV10-3 and TRBJ1-2; 8 nucleotides agree with TRBD1. This CDR3 spans 12 amino acids. Germline assignment: CDR1 ENHRY and CDR2 SYGVKD. The J segment lost 4 bases and the V segment lost 6 bases, leaving 1 base of the junction unmatched. The chain's CDR3 is CAIRGTGYGYTF. For the CDR3, the DNA is TGTGCCATCAGAGGGACAGGCTATGGCTACACCTTC.

V usage is TRBV2 and J usage is TRBJ1-1; unclear D gene. Trimming took 4 bases from V and 4 from J, leaving 7 bases between them. Germline values: CDR1 SNHLY, CDR2 FYNNEI. The CDR3 length is 12 residues. The CDR3 DNA reads as TGTGCCAGCAGTGGGTTGACCACTGAAGCTTTCTTT. This codes for CASSGLTTEAFF.

This clone was seen only once. This chain uses TRBV6-1 with TRBJ2-7; D remains ambiguous. V gave up 0 bases and J gave up 5 bases, with 8 bases separating them. The CDR3 runs to 13 residues. Germline values: CDR1 MNHNS, CDR2 SASEGT. The CDR3 bases are TGTGCCAGCAGTGAAGCGTTAGGGCACGAGCAGTACTTC. It encodes CASSEALGHEQYF.

The table lists this clone with a few counts. The gene calls are TRBV6-6 and TRBJ1-2; D is unresolved. CDR3 length: 13 residues. Trimming took off 6 bases at V and 4 bases at J, with 12 bases between the two ends. Looked up from germline, CDR1 is MNHNY and CDR2 is SVGAGI (reference sequence). CDR3 nucleotide sequence: TGTGCCAGCAGAACGGGAAACCTCTATGGCTACACCTTC. It specifies CASRTGNLYGYTF.